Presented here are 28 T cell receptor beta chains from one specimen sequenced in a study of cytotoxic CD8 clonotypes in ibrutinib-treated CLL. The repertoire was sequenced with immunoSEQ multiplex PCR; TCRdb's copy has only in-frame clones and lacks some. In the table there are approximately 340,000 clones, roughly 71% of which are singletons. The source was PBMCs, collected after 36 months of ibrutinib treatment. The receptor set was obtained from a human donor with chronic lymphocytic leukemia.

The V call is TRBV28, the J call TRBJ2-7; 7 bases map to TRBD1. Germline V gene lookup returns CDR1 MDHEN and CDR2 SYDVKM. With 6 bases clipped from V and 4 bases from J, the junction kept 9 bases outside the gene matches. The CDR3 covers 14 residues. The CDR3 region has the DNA TGTGCCAGCAGACAAAGGGACAGAGAATACGAGCAGTACTTC. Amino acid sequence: CASRQRDREYEQYF.

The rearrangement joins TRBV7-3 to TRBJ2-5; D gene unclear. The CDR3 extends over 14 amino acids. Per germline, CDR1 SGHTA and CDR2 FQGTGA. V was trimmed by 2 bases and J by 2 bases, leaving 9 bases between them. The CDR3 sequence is CASSLAHSQETQYF. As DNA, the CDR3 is TGTGCCAGCAGCTTAGCGCACAGTCAAGAGACCCAGTACTTC.

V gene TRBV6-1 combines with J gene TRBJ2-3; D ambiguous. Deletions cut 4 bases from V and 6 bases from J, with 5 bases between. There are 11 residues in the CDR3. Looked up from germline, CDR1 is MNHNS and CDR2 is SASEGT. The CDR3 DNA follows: TGTGCCAGCAGTGCCATGGATACGCAGTATTTT. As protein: CASSAMDTQYF.

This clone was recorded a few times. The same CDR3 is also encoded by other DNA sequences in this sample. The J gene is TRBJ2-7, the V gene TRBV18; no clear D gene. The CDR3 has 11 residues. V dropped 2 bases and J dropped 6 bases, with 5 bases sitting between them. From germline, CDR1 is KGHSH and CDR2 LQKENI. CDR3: CASSPGREQYF. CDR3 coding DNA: TGTGCCAGCTCACCAGGCCGCGAGCAGTACTTC.

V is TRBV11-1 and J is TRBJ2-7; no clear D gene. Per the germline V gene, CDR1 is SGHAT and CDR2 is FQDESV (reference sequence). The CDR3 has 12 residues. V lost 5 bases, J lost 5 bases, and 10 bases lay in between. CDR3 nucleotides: TGTGCCAGCAGCCAAACCTACCACGAGCAGTACTTC. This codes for CASSQTYHEQYF. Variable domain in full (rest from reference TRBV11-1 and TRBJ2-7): EAEVAQSPRYKITEKSQAVAFWCDPISGHATLYWYRQILGQGPELLVQFQDESVVDDSQLPKDRFSAERLKGVDSTLKIQPAELGDSAMYLCASSQTYHEQYFGPGTRLTVT.

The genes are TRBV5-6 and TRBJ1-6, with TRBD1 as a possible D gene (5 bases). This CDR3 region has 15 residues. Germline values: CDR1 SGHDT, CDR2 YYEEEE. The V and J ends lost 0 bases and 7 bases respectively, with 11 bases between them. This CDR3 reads CASSLARDGNSPLHF. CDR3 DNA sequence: TGTGCCAGCAGCTTGGCCCGGGACGGAAATTCACCCCTCCACTTT.

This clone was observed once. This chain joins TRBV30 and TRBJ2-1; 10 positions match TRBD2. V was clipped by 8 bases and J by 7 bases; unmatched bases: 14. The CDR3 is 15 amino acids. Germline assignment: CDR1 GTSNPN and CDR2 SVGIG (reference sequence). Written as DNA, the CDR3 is TGTGCCGGCTTAAATGTTAGCGGGAGGAATAATGAGCAGTTCTTC. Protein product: CAGLNVSGRNNEQFF.

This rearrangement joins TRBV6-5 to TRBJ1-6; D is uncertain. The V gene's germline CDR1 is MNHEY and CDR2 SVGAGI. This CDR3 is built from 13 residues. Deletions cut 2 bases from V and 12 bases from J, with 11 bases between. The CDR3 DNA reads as TGTGCCAGCAGTTACGATGTAGCGTTACCCCTCCACTTT. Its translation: CASSYDVALPLHF.

CDR3 sequence reads: CASSLDMSSYEQYF. The DNA for the CDR3 is TGTGCCAGCAGCTTAGATATGAGCTCCTACGAGCAGTACTTC. The rearrangement uses TRBV7-9 and TRBJ2-7; D not resolved. The germline V gene encodes CDR1 SEHNR and CDR2 FQNEAQ (reference sequence). The CDR3 is made up of 14 amino acids. The ends were cut back, 1 base at V and 0 bases at J, with 7 bases in the middle.

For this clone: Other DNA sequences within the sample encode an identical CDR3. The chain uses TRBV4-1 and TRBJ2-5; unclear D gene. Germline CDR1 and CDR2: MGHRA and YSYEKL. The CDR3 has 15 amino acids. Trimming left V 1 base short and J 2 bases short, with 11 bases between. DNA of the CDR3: TGCGCCAGCAGCCAAGGACCGTTGGGGCAAGAGACCCAGTACTTC. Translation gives CASSQGPLGQETQYF.

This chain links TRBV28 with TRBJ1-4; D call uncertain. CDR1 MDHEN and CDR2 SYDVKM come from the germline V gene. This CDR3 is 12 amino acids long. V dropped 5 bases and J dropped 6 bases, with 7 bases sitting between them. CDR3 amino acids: CASSRAHEKLFF. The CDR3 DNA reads TGTGCCAGCAGTAGGGCCCATGAAAAACTGTTTTTT.

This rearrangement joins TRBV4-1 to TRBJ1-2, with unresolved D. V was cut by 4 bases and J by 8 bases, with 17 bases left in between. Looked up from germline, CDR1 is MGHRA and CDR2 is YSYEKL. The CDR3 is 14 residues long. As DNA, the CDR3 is TGCGCCAGCAGCCCCAAGGGTCCCTACGAGGGCTACACCTTC. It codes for CASSPKGPYEGYTF.

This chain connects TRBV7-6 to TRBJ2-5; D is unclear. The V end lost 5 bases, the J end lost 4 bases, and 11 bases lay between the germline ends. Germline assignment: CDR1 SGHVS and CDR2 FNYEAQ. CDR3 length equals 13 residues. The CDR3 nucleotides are TGTGCCAGCAGCCCACGTTACGGAGAGACCCAGTACTTC. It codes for CASSPRYGETQYF. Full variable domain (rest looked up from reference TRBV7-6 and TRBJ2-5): GAGVSQSPRYKVTKRGQDVALRCDPISGHVSLYWYRQALGQGPEFLTYFNYEAQQDKSGLPNDRFSAERPEGSISTLTIQRTEQRDSAMYRCASSPRYGETQYFGPGTRLLVL.

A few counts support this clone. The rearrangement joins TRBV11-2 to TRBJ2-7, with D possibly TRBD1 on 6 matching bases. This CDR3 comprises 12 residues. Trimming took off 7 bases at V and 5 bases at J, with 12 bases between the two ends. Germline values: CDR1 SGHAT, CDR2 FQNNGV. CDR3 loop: CASTYRENEQYF. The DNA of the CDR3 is TGTGCCAGCACCTACAGGGAGAACGAGCAGTACTTC.

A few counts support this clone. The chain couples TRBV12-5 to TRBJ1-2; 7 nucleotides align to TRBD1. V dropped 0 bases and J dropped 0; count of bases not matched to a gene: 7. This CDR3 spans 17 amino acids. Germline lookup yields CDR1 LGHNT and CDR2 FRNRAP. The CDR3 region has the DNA TGTGCTAGTGGTTTGGTACACGGCAGGGGGTCTAACTATGGCTACACCTTC. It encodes CASGLVHGRGSNYGYTF. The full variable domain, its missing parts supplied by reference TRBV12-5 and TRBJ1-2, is DARVTQTPRHKVTEMGQEVTMRCQPILGHNTVFWYRQTMMQGLELLAYFRNRAPLDDSGMPKDRFSAEMPDATLATLKIQPSEPRDSAVYFCASGLVHGRGSNYGYTFGSGTRLTVV.

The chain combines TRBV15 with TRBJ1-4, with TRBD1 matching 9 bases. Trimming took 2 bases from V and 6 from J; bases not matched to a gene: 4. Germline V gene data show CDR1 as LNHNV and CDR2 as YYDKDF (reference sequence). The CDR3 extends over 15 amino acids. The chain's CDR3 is CATSRPGQGHEKLFF. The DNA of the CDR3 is TGTGCCACCAGCAGACCAGGACAGGGGCATGAAAAACTGTTTTTT.

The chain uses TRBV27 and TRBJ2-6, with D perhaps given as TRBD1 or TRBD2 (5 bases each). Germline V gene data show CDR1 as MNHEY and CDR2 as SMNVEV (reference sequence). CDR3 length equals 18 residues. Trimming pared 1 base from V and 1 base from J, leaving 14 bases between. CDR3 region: CASSLLGRVSSGANVLTF. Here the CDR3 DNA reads TGTGCCAGCAGTTTATTGGGACGAGTAAGTTCTGGGGCCAACGTCCTGACTTTC.

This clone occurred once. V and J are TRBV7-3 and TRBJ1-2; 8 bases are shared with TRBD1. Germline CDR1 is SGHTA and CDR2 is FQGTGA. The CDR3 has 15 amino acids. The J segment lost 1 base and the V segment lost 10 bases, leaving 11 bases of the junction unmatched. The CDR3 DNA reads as TGTGCCACGGGACAGGCGCAACTGGTTAACTATGGCTACACCTTC. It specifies CATGQAQLVNYGYTF.

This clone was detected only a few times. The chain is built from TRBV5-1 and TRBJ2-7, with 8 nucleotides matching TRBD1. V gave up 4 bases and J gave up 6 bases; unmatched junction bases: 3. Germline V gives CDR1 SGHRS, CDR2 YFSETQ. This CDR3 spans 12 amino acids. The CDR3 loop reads CASSQGALEQYF. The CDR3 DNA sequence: TGCGCCAGCAGCCAGGGGGCCCTCGAGCAGTACTTC.

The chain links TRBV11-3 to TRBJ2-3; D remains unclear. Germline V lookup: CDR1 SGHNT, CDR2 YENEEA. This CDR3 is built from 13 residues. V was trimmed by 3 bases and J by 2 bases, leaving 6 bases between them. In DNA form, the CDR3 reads TGTGCCAGCAGCTTGGCGGACACAGATACGCAGTATTTT. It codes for CASSLADTDTQYF.

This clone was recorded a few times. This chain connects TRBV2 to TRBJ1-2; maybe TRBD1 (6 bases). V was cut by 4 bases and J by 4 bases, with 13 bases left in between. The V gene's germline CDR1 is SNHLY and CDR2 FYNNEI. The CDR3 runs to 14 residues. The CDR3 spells CASSGMTGPYGYTF. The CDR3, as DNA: TGTGCCAGCAGTGGGATGACAGGCCCCTATGGCTACACCTTC.

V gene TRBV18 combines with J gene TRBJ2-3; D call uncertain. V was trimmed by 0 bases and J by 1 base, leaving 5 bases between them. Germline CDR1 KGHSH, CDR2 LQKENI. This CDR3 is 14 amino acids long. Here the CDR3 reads CASSPPSRTDTQYF. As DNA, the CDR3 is TGTGCCAGCTCACCACCTTCCCGCACAGATACGCAGTATTTT.

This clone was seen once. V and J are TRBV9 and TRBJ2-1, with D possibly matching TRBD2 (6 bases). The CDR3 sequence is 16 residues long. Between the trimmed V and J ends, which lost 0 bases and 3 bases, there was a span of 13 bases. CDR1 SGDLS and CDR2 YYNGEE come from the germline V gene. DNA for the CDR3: TGTGCCAGCAGCGTAGGGGGCGGGATAGACTACAATGAGCAGTTCTTC. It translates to CASSVGGGIDYNEQFF.

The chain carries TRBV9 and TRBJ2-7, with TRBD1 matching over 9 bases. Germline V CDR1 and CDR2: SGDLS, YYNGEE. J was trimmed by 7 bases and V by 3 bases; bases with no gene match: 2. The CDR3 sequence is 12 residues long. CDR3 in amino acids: CASSAGQGEQYF. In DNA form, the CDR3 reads TGTGCCAGCAGCGCCGGACAGGGGGAGCAGTACTTC.

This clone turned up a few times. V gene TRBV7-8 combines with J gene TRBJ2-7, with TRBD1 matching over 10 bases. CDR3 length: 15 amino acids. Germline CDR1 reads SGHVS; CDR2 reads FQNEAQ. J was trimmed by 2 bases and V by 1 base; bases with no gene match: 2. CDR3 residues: CASSLGGQGAYEQYF. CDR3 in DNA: TGTGCCAGCAGCTTAGGAGGACAGGGGGCCTACGAGCAGTACTTC.

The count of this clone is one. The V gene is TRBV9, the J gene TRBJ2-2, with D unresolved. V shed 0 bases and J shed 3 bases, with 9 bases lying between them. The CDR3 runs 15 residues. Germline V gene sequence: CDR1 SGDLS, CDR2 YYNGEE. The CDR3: CASSVELRHTGELFF. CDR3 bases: TGTGCCAGCAGCGTAGAGCTACGGCACACCGGGGAGCTGTTTTTT.

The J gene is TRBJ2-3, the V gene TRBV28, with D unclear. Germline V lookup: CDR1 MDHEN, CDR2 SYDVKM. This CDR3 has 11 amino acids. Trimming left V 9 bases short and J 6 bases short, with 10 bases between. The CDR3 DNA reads TGTGCCAGTGGAACTGCGGATACGCAGTATTTT. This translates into CASGTADTQYF.

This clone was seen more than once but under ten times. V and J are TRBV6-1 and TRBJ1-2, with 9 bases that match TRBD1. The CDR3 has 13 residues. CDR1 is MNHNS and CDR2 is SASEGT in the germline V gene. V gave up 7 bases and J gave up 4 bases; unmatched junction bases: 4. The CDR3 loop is CASKDRGRYGYTF. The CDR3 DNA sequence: TGTGCCAGCAAGGACAGGGGACGCTATGGCTACACCTTC.